These T cell receptor beta chains were read from a single sample in a study of blood T cell repertoires in COVID-19. Generated by immunoSEQ multiplex PCR, the TCRdb table keeps only in-frame clones and is missing some. The repertoire holds 300,000 or so clones, around 86% seen once, with 1% in the top ten. The sequencing input was peripheral blood. These receptors were collected from a man between 50 and 59 years old with active or convalescent COVID-19. Each CDR3 is given with its conserved first and last residue. The D gene is left open where the match is weak. Some rows mark clone size as missing; the rest say once, few, many or name a class of expanded clone.

clone_size	d_call	v_call	j_call	cdr3_aa	cdr3_nt
NA	NA	TRBV18	TRBJ2-7	CASSPYRAYEQYF	TGTGCCAGCTCACCGTACAGGGCCTACGAGCAGTACTTC
NA	NA	TRBV19	TRBJ2-1	CASSNGWSYNEQFF	TGTGCCAGTAGTAACGGTTGGTCCTACAATGAGCAGTTCTTC
NA	TRBD2	TRBV11-3	TRBJ2-5	CASSAGLAGGIQETQYF	TGTGCCAGCAGCGCGGGACTAGCGGGGGGGATCCAAGAGACCCAGTACTTC
NA	TRBD2	TRBV3-1/TRBV3-2	TRBJ2-2	CASSQGTSGSGELFF	TGTGCCAGCAGCCAAGGGACTAGCGGGAGTGGGGAGCTGTTTTTT
NA	NA	TRBV7-2	TRBJ1-3	CASSLARGNTIYF	TGTGCCAGCAGCTTAGCGCGGGGAAACACCATATATTTT
NA	TRBD1	TRBV5-6	TRBJ2-7	CASSLGQGAYEQYF	TGTGCCAGCAGCCTAGGACAGGGGGCTTACGAGCAGTACTTC
NA	TRBD1	TRBV19	TRBJ1-5	CAAQQGIQPQHF	TGTGCCGCTCAACAGGGGATCCAGCCCCAGCATTTT
NA	NA	TRBV9	TRBJ2-1	CASSPEGRPYNEQFF	TGTGCCAGCAGCCCGGAGGGCCGCCCCTACAATGAGCAGTTCTTC
NA	TRBD2	TRBV28	TRBJ2-1	CASGSSGWYNEQFF	TGTGCCAGCGGCTCTAGCGGGTGGTACAATGAGCAGTTCTTC
NA	NA	TRBV6-1	TRBJ1-6	CASSDTEYNSPLHF	TGTGCCAGCAGTGACACGGAGTATAATTCACCCCTCCACTTT
few	TRBD1	TRBV30	TRBJ1-2	CAWKRQGAGYGYTF	TGTGCCTGGAAGAGGCAGGGGGCTGGGTATGGCTACACCTTC
NA	TRBD2	TRBV7-2	TRBJ2-3	CATGRLTDTQYF	TGTGCCACCGGGAGGCTCACAGATACGCAGTATTTT
many	NA	TRBV21-1	TRBJ2-5	CASSKEGRVEPSQETQYF	TGTGCCAGCAGCAAAGAGGGCAGGGTGGAACCCTCCCAAGAGACCCAGTACTTC
NA	NA	TRBV27	TRBJ1-6	CASSLFSQVGGNSPLHF	TGTGCCAGCAGTTTATTTTCGCAGGTCGGGGGTAATTCACCCCTCCACTTT
NA	TRBD1	TRBV18	TRBJ1-4	CASSPRTGGNKLFF	TGTGCCAGCTCACCAAGGACAGGGGGGAATAAACTGTTTTTT
NA	NA	TRBV6-5	TRBJ2-7	CASTNLGSEQYF	TGTGCCAGCACCAACCTTGGGAGTGAGCAGTACTTC
NA	NA	TRBV27	TRBJ1-1	CASSLEGWGRNTEAFF	TGTGCCAGCAGTTTAGAGGGATGGGGGCGAAACACTGAAGCTTTCTTT
NA	NA	TRBV18	TRBJ2-5	CASSPSVGADETQYF	TGTGCCAGCTCACCGAGTGTGGGGGCGGACGAGACCCAGTACTTC
NA	NA	TRBV5-4	TRBJ1-4	CARLPGHQVSDEKLFF	TGTGCCAGACTCCCGGGACATCAAGTAAGTGATGAAAAACTGTTTTTT
few	NA	TRBV7-9	TRBJ1-2	CASSVDGGGGYTF	TGTGCCAGCAGCGTAGACGGGGGAGGAGGCTACACCTTC
NA	TRBD2	TRBV12-3/TRBV12-4	TRBJ2-1	CASSSGEGYEQFF	TGTGCCAGCAGTTCGGGGGAGGGGTATGAGCAGTTCTTC
few	TRBD1	TRBV5-1	TRBJ2-7	CASSLGVGTGTYEQYF	TGCGCCAGCAGCTTAGGTGTCGGGACAGGCACCTACGAGCAGTACTTC